This T cell receptor beta chain came from a study of blood T cell repertoires in COVID-19. On the study more broadly: The origin of the acute and convalescent COVID-19 samples was the United States, Italy and Spain. PBMCs, B-cell-depleted T cells, or T cells provided the cDNA or gDNA that made up the material.

Study processing details: Nucleated cell counts were estimated from reference gene primer amplification. Here immunoSEQ multiplex PCR was the method, and the copy in TCRdb shows in-frame clones only, minus some. That table supplies the V and J calls and clone size; D and trimming were determined from the DNA. This table holds 200,000 or so clones, approximately 81% found once. This CDR3 is 15 amino acids long. The V gene end was trimmed by 3 bases and the J gene end by 0 bases; junction bases not matched to a gene: 3. From germline, CDR1 is DFQATT and CDR2 SNEGSKA (reference sequence). The sequencing sample was made of peripheral blood. This sequence was found in a man aged 50 to 59 who had recovered from COVID-19. The rearrangement links TRBV20-1 to TRBJ2-7; 12 bases map to TRBD1. The CDR3 region is CSASGTGGFSYEQYF. In DNA, the CDR3 is TGCAGTGCTAGTGGGACAGGGGGCTTCTCCTACGAGCAGTACTTC.